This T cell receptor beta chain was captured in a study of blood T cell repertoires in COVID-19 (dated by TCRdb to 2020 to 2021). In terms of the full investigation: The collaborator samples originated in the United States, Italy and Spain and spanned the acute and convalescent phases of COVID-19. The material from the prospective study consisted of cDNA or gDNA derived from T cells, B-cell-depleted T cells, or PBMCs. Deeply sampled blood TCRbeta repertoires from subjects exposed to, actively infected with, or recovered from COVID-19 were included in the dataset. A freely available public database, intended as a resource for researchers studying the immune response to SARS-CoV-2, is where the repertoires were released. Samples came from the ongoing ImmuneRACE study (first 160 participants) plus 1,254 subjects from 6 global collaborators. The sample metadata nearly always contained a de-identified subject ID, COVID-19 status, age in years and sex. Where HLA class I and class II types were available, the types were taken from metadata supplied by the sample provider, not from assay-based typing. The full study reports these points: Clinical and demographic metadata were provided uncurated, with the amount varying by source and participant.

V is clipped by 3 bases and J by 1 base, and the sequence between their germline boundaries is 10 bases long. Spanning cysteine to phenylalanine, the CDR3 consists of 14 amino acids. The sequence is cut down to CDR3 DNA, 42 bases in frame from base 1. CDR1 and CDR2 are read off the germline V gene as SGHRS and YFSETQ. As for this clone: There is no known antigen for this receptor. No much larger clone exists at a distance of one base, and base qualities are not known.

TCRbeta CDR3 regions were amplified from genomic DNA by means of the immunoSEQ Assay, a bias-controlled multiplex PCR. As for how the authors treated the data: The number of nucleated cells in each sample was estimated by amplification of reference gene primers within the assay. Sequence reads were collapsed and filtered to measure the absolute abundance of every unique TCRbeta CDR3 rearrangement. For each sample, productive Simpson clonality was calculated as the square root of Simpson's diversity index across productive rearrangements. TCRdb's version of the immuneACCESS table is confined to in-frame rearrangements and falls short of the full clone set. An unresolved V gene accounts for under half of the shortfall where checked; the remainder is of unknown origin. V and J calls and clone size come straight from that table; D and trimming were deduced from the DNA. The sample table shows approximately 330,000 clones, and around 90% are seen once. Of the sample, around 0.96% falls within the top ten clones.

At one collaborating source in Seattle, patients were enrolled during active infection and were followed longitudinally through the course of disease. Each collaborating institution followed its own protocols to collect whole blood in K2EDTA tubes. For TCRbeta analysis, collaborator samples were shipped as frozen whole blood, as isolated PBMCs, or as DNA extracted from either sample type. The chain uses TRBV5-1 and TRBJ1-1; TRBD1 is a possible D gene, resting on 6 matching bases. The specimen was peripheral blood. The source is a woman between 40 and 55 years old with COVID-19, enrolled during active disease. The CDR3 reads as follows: CASSSSRGNTEAFF. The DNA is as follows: TGCGCCAGCAGCTCCTCCAGGGGGAACACTGAAGCTTTCTTT.